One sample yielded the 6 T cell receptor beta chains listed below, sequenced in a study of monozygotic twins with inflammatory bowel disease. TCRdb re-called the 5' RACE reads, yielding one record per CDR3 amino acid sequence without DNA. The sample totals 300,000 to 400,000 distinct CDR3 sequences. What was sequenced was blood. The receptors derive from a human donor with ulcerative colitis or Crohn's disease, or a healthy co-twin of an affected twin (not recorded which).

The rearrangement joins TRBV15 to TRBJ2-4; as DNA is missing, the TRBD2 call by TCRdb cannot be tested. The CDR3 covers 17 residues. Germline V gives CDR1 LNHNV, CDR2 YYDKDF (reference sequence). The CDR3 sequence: CATSTVGRTLAKNIQYF. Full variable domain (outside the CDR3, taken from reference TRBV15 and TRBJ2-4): DAMVIQNPRYQVTQFGKPVTLSCSQTLNHNVMYWYQQKSSQAPKLLFHYYDKDFNNEADTPDNFQSRRPNTSFCFLDIRSPGLGDTAMYLCATSTVGRTLAKNIQYFGAGTRLSVL.

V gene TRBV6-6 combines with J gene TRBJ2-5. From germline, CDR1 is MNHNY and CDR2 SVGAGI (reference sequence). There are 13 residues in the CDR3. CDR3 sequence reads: CPSSSFGEETQYF.

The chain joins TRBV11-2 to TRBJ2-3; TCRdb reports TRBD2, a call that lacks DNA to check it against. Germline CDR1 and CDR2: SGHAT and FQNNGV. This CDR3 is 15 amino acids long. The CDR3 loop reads CASSKYGTQTDTQYF.

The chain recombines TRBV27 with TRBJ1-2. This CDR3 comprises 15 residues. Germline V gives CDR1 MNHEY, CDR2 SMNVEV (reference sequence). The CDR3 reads CASSLSARGGVGYTF.

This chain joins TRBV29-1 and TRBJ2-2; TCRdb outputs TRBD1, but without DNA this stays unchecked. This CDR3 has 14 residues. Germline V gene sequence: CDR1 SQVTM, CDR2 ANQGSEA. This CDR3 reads CSVDRGPNTGELFF.

This CDR3 reads CAWSAIGESYTF. This chain connects TRBV30 to TRBJ1-2. The germline V gene has CDR1 GTSNPN and CDR2 SVGIG (reference sequence). CDR3 length: 12 residues.